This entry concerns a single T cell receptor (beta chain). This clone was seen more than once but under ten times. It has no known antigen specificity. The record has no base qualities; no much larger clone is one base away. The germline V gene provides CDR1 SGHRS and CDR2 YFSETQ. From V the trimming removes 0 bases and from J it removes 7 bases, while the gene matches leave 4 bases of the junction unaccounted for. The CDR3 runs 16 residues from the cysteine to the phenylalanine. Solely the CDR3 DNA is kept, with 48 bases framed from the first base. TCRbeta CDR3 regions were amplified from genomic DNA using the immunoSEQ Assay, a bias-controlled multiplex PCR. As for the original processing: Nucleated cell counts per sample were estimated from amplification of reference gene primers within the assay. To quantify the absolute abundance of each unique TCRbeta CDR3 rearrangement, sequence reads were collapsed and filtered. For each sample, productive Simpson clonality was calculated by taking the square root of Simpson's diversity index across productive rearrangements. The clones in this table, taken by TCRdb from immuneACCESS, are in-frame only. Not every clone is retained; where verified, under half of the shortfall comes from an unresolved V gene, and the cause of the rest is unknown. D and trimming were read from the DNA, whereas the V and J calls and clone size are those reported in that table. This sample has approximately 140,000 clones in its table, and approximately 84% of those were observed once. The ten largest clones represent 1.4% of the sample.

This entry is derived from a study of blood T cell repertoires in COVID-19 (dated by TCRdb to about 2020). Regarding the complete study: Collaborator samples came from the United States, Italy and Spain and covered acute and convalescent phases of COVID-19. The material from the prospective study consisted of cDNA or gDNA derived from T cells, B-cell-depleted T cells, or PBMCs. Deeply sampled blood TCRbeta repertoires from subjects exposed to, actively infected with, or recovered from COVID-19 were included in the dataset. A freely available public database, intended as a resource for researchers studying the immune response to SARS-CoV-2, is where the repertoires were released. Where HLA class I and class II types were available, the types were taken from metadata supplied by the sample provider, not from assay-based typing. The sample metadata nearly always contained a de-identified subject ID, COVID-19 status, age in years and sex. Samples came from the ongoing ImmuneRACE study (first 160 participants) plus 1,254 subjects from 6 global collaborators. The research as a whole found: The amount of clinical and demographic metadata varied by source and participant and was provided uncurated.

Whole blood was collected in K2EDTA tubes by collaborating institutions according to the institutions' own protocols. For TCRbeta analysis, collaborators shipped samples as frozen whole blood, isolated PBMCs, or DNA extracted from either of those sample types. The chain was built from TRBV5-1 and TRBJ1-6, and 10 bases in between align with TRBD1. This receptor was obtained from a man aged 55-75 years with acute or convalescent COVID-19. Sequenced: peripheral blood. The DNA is TGCGCCAGCAGCTTGGGCCTGGGACAGGGGAATTCACCCCTCCACTTT. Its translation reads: CASSLGLGQGNSPLHF.